The T cell receptor beta chain described here comes from a study of blood T cell repertoires in COVID-19. As for the study in general: The United States, Italy and Spain were the sources of the acute and convalescent COVID-19 samples.

Enrolled through a virtual design, the participants were between 18 and 89 years of age and came from 24 US areas. Germline CDR1 and CDR2: SGHVS and FNYEAQ. The junction had 3 bases not matched to a gene; V was cut back by 2 bases and J by 2 bases. This CDR3 comprises 14 residues. Assay used: immunoSEQ multiplex PCR; TCRdb lists only in-frame clones, some missing. This repertoire shows 60,000 to 80,000 clones, 80% to 90% found once; its top ten account for 3.8%. The receptor was derived from a woman between 40 and 50 years old with acute COVID-19. The genes are TRBV7-6 and TRBJ2-7; 7 nucleotides agree with TRBD2. Sequenced material: PBMCs or T cells enriched from blood (not recorded which). CDR3: CASSLLAGPYEQYF. CDR3 DNA: TGTGCCAGCAGCTTATTAGCGGGTCCCTACGAGCAGTACTTC.